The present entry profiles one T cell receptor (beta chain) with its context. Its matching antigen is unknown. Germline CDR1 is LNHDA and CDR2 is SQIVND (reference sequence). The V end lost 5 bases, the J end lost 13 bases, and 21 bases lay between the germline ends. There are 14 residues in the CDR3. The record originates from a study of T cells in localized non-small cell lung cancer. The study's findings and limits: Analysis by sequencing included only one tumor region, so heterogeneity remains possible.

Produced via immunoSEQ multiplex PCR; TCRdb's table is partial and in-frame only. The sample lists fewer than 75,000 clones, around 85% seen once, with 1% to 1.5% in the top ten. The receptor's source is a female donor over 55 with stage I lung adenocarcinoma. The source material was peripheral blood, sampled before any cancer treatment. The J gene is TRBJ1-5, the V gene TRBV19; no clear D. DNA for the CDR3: TGTGCCAGTAGTCCCTCGTCGGACCAAACCAGTCAGCATTTT. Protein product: CASSPSSDQTSQHF.